Below, one TCR beta chain is given with its context. Its specificity is not known. The data derive from a study of cytomegalovirus exposure and HLA in healthy donors. Findings of the study overall: Despite most TCR sequences being rare, some public TCRs occurred in many donors.

In the PCR, 60 Vbeta and 13 Jbeta primers were used. In the original processing: About 11 million of 80 million or so unique TCR beta chains were shared, per a later count. The table came from immunoSEQ multiplex PCR; TCRdb's copy has only in-frame clones and leaves some out. V and J calls plus clone size are reproduced from that table; the DNA served to infer D and trimming. This sample's clone table lists some 120,000 clones. The germline V gene has CDR1 MNHNY and CDR2 SVGAGI (reference sequence). CDR3 length equals 14 residues. The junction had 10 bases not matched to a gene; V was cut back by 6 bases and J by 8 bases.

Sequencing was carried out using PBMCs. The rearrangement uses TRBV6-6 and TRBJ2-3; 8 bases map to TRBD2. This sequence was found in a man between 18 and 35 years old in good health and CMV-seronegative. CDR3: CASRPGLGSGTQYF. CDR3 in DNA: TGTGCCAGCAGACCGGGACTAGGATCGGGTACGCAGTATTTT.